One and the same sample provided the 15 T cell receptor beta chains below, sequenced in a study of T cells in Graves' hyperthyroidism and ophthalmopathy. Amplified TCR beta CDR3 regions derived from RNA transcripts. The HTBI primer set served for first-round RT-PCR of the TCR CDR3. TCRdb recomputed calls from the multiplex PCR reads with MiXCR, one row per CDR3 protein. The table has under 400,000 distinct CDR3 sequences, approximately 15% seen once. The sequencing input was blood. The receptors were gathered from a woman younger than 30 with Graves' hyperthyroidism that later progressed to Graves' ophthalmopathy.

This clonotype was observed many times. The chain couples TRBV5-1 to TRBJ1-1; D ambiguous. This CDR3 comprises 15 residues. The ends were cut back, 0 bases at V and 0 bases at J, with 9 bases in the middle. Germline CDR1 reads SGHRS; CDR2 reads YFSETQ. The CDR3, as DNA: TGCGCCAGCAGCTTGGAGTTCGGGTTGAACACTGAAGCTTTCTTT. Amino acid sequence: CASSLEFGLNTEAFF.

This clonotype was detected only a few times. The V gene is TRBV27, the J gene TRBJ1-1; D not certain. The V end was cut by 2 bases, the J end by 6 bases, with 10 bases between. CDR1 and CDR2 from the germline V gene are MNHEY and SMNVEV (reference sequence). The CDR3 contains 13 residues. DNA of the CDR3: TGTGCCAGCAGTTTAGAAGGGTATGCTGAAGCTTTCTTT. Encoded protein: CASSLEGYAEAFF.

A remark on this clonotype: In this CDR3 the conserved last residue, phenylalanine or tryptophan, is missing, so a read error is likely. DNA of the CDR3: TGTGCCAGCAGTGACGGGACGGAACAAGAGACCCAGTACCTC. Translating gives CASSDGTEQETQYL. The chain is built from TRBV2 and TRBJ2-5; D might be TRBD1 or TRBD2, each matching 5 bases. Germline V CDR1 and CDR2: SNHLY, FYNNEI. Between the trimmed V and J ends, which lost 3 bases and 2 bases, there was a span of 10 bases. The CDR3 covers 14 residues.

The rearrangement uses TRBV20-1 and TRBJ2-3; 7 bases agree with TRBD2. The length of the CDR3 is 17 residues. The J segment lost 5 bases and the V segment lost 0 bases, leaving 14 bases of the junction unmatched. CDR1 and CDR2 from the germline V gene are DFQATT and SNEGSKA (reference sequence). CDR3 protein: CSARDGPGREIGDTQYF. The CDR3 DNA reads TGCAGTGCTAGAGATGGGCCGGGGCGGGAGATAGGAGATACGCAGTATTTT.

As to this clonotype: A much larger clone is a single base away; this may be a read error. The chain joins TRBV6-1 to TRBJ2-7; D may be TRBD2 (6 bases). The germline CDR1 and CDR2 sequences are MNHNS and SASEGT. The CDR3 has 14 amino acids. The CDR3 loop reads CASRPSENSYEQYF. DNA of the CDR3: TGTGCCAGCAGACCTAGCGAGAACTCCTACGAGCAATACTTC.

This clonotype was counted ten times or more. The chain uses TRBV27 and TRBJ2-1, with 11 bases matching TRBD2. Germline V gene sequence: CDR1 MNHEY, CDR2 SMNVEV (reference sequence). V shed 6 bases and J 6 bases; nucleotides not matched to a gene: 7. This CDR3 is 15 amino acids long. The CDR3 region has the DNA TGTGCCAGCAGCTCCGGGACTAGCGGCCTCAATGAGCAGTTCTTC. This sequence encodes CASSSGTSGLNEQFF.

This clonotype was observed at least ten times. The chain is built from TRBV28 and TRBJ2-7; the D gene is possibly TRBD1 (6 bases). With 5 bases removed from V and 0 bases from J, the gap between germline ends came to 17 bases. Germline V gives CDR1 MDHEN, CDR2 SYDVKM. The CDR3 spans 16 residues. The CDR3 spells CASSPRRGLLSYEQYF. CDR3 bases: TGTGCCAGCAGTCCTCGCAGGGGTTTGCTCTCCTACGAGCAGTACTTC.

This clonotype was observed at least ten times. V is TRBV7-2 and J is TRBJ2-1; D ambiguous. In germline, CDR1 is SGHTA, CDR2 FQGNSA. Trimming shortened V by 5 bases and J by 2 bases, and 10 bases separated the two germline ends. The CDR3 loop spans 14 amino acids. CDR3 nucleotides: TGTGCCAGCAGCCCCCTAACAGCCTACAATGAGCAGTTCTTC. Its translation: CASSPLTAYNEQFF.

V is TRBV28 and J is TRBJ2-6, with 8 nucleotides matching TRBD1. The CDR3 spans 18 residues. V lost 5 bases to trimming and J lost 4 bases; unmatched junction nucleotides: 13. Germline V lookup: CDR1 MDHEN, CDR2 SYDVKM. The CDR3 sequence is CASSPDRGRSTGANVLTF. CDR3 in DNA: TGTGCCAGCAGTCCCGACAGGGGTCGTTCGACCGGGGCCAACGTCCTGACTTTC.

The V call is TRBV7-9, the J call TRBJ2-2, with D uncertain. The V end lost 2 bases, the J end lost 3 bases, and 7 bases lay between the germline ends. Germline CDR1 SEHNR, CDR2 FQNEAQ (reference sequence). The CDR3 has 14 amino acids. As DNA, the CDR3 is TGTGCCAGCAGCTTACGTGGATACACCGGGGAGCTGTTTTTT. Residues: CASSLRGYTGELFF.

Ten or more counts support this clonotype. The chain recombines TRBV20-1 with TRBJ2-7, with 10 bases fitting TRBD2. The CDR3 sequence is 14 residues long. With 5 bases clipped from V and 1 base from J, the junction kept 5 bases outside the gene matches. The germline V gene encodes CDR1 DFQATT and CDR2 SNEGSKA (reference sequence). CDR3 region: CSALPLAGSYEQYF. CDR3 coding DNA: TGCAGTGCTCTCCCACTAGCGGGGTCCTACGAGCAGTACTTC.

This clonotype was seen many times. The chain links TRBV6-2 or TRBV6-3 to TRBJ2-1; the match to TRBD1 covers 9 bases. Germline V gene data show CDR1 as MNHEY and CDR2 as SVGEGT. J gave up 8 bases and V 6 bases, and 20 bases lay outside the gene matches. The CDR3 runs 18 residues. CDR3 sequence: CASRPGQGRPIADYEQFF. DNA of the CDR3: TGTGCCAGCAGACCGGGACAGGGCCGCCCGATAGCGGACTATGAGCAGTTCTTC.

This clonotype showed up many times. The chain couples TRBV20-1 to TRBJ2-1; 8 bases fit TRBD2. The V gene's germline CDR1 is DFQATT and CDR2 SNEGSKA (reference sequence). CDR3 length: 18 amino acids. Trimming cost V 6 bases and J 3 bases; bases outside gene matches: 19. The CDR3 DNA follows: TGCAGTGCCACCTCCCGGGCGGGAGGTCTCCTGTACTACAATGAGCAGTTCTTC. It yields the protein CSATSRAGGLLYYNEQFF.

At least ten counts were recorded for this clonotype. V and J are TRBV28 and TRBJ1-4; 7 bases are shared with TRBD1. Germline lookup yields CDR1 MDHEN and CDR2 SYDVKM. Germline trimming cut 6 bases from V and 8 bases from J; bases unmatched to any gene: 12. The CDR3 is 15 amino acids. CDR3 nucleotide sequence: TGTGCCAGCAGCACTATCAAGGGGGCTAGGGAAAAACTGTTTTTT. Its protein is CASSTIKGAREKLFF.

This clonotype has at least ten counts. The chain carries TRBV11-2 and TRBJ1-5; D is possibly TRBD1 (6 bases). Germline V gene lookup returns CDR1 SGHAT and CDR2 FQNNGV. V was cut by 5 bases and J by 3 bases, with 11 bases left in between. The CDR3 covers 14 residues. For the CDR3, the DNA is TGTGCCAGCAGCCCAGGACAGTTCAATCAGCCCCAGCATTTT. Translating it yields CASSPGQFNQPQHF.